These 5 T cell receptor beta chains were all obtained from the same sample, sequenced in a study of blood T cell repertoires in COVID-19 (dated by TCRdb to about 2020). The library was produced with the immunoSEQ multiplex PCR assay. Imported from immuneACCESS, the table was reduced by TCRdb to in-frame sequences with V and J called. These copies leave out some clones; in studies compared against another copy, an unresolved V gene accounts for under half, and the cause of the remainder is not known. For this sample the table gives about 160,000 clones, of which roughly 80% were detected only once. More than 3% of the sample goes to the ten largest clones. The sample was PBMCs or T cells enriched from blood (not recorded which). The receptors come from a woman aged 55-75 years who had recovered from COVID-19.

V gene TRBV19 combines with J gene TRBJ1-4; unclear D gene. Trimming stripped 3 bases from V and 4 bases from J, with 9 bases between. Germline CDR1 is LNHDA and CDR2 is SQIVND (reference sequence). The CDR3 extends over 14 amino acids. DNA for the CDR3: TGTGCCAGTAGTATTTGGCAGGTTAATGAAAAACTGTTTTTT. This gives the protein CASSIWQVNEKLFF.

About this clone itself: The identical CDR3 is also encoded by other nucleotide sequences in the sample. The genes are TRBV9 and TRBJ1-1; 7 nucleotides match TRBD1. V trimming: 0 bases; J trimming: 0 bases; junction bases outside the gene matches: 2. This CDR3 contains 15 residues. Germline lookup yields CDR1 SGDLS and CDR2 YYNGEE. The CDR3 protein is CASSVEGTVNTEAFF. The CDR3 nucleotides read TGTGCCAGCAGCGTAGAAGGGACAGTGAACACTGAAGCTTTCTTT.

This chain uses TRBV21-1 with TRBJ1-4. TRBV21-1 is listed as a pseudogene. This CDR3 is built from 15 residues. In DNA form, the CDR3 reads TGTGCCAGCAGCGTCCGTCCGAGATCTAATGAAAAACTGTTTTTT. Its translation: CASSVRPRSNEKLFF.

This clone was seen just once. The V call is TRBV5-6, the J call TRBJ2-7; possible D gene TRBD2, 6 bases. CDR3 length equals 14 residues. V shed 0 bases and J shed 2 bases, with 9 bases lying between them. Germline V CDR1 and CDR2: SGHDT, YYEEEE. CDR3 DNA sequence: TGTGCCAGCAGCTTGGGACTAGTGGCCTACGAGCAGTACTTC. Amino acids: CASSLGLVAYEQYF.

At least ten counts were recorded for this clone. This chain uses TRBV3-1 (or the pseudogene TRBV3-2) with TRBJ1-5; 7 bases agree with TRBD1. Germline assignment: CDR1 LGHDT and CDR2 YNNKEL (reference sequence). The length of the CDR3 is 14 residues. The V gene end was trimmed by 3 bases and the J gene end by 9 bases; junction bases not matched to a gene: 8. CDR3 amino acids: CASSHGTESRPQHF. The CDR3 coding sequence is TGTGCCAGCAGCCACGGGACAGAGAGTCGGCCCCAGCATTTT.